A single sample gave rise to the 23 T cell receptor beta chains below, sequenced in a study of naive and memory T cell subsets. Amplification of ligated cDNA took four PCR rounds with SP2 and nested alpha and beta constant primers. TCRdb itself ran the UMI-ligation and nested PCR reads through MiXCR, one entry per CDR3 protein. This table holds approximately 30,000 distinct CDR3 sequences, roughly 5.2% found once. A UMI-containing oligonucleotide was joined by 3' ligation to the TCR cDNA template. Material: blood. These TCRs come from an adult in good health.

This clonotype appeared many times. The gene calls are TRBV10-3 and TRBJ2-7, with 13 nucleotides matching TRBD2. Trimming at V came to 6 bases and at J to 0 bases, leaving 5 bases not matched to a gene. The length of the CDR3 is 16 residues. Germline assignment: CDR1 ENHRY and CDR2 SYGVKD. The CDR3 bases are TGTGCCATCAGGGGGGGACTAGCGGGACCCTCCTACGAGCAGTACTTC. Translation gives CAIRGGLAGPSYEQYF.

This clonotype occurred many times. The chain is built from TRBV20-1 and TRBJ2-1; 9 bases match TRBD2. This CDR3 spans 14 amino acids. Germline values: CDR1 DFQATT, CDR2 SNEGSKA (reference sequence). As DNA, the CDR3 is TGCAGCCCGATGGGTAGCGGGAGCCACAATGAGCAGTTCTTC. Its protein product is CSPMGSGSHNEQFF.

This clonotype was seen ten or more times. The chain couples TRBV28 to TRBJ2-7, with D perhaps TRBD1 (5 bases). Deletions cut 5 bases from V and 2 bases from J, with 7 bases between. CDR3 length: 12 amino acids. Germline V gene data show CDR1 as MDHEN and CDR2 as SYDVKM. The CDR3: CASSQGTYEQYF. The CDR3 bases are TGTGCCAGCAGTCAGGGTACCTACGAGCAGTACTTC.

This clonotype was picked up many times. The chain joins TRBV6-5 to TRBJ1-2; TRBD1 might be the D (5 bases). This CDR3 spans 17 amino acids. V was shortened by 7 bases and J by 1 base, with 22 bases between the two germline ends. CDR1 and CDR2 from the germline V gene are MNHEY and SVGAGI. The CDR3: CASTGGNERSINYGYTF. The CDR3 DNA reads TGTGCCAGCACCGGGGGAAACGAACGCTCCATTAACTATGGCTACACCTTC.

This clonotype came up many times. V is TRBV7-8 and J is TRBJ1-4; D gene unclear. CDR1 is SGHVS and CDR2 is FQNEAQ in the germline V gene. With 1 base removed from V and 3 bases from J, the gap between germline ends came to 9 bases. This CDR3 comprises 15 residues. CDR3 in amino acids: CASSLGRIPNEKLFF. The CDR3 DNA reads TGTGCCAGCAGCTTAGGCCGGATTCCTAATGAAAAACTGTTTTTT.

This clonotype appeared many times. V is TRBV20-1 and J is TRBJ2-1; D is uncertain. Germline V CDR1 and CDR2: DFQATT, SNEGSKA (reference sequence). V was pared by 5 bases and J by 0 bases, with 17 bases between. The CDR3 runs 16 residues. In DNA form, the CDR3 reads TGCAGTGCTGCCCTCAAGAGATGGCCCTCCTACAATGAGCAGTTCTTC. It codes for CSAALKRWPSYNEQFF.

As regards this clonotype: A much larger clone lies one base from this, so it may be a read error. The CDR3 is CASSSGGSYNSSLHF. The DNA for the CDR3 is TGTGCCAGCAGCTCAGGGGGCTCCTATAATTCATCCCTCCACTTT. The V gene is TRBV28, the J gene TRBJ1-6; 8 bases fit TRBD1. Per the germline V gene, CDR1 is MDHEN and CDR2 is SYDVKM. CDR3 length: 15 residues.

This clonotype was counted ten times or more. V usage is TRBV3-1 and J usage is TRBJ2-1; the match to TRBD2 covers 9 bases. The CDR3 totals 18 residues. J was trimmed by 4 bases and V by 0 bases; bases with no gene match: 10. Germline values: CDR1 LGHDT, CDR2 YNNKEL (reference sequence). The CDR3 nucleotides are TGTGCCAGCAGCCAAGAATGGGTTAGCGGGAGCTCTTACAATGAGCAGTTCTTC. It specifies CASSQEWVSGSSYNEQFF.

This clonotype has a handful of counts. The J gene is TRBJ1-3, the V gene TRBV29-1; no definite D call. Trimming removed 6 bases at V and 0 bases at J, with 9 bases between. Per the germline V gene, CDR1 is SQVTM and CDR2 is ANQGSEA. This CDR3 is built from 13 residues. This chain's CDR3 is CSVGPYSGNTIYF. The CDR3 DNA follows: TGCAGCGTCGGACCGTACTCTGGAAACACCATATATTTT.

This clonotype was found many times. V and J are TRBV10-3 and TRBJ1-2, with D hard to call. The CDR3 totals 14 residues. Per germline, CDR1 ENHRY and CDR2 SYGVKD. V was pared by 7 bases and J by 1 base, with 13 bases between. For the CDR3, the DNA is TGTGCCATCAATGCTTTGGAGGGTAACTATGGCTACACCTTC. Its protein is CAINALEGNYGYTF.

This clonotype was counted at least ten times. V gene TRBV6-5 combines with J gene TRBJ2-1, with 9 bases identical to TRBD2. The junction had 4 bases not matched to a gene; V was cut back by 8 bases and J by 5 bases. The CDR3 runs 13 residues. Germline CDR1 is MNHEY and CDR2 is SVGAGI. The CDR3 nucleotides read TGTGCCAGCCTTGGACTAGCGAACAATGAGCAGTTCTTC. The encoded protein is CASLGLANNEQFF.

This clonotype is categorized as medium-sized. The V and J genes are TRBV29-1 and TRBJ1-4, with D unresolved. The CDR3 length is 13 residues. Trimming pared 7 bases from V and 6 bases from J, leaving 15 bases between. Germline V gives CDR1 SQVTM, CDR2 ANQGSEA. The CDR3 sequence is CSAKGLRDEKLFF. Written as DNA, the CDR3 is TGCAGCGCTAAGGGCCTTAGGGATGAAAAACTGTTTTTT. The entire variable domain, with the rest obtained from reference TRBV29-1 and TRBJ1-4, is as follows: SAVISQKPSRDICQRGTSLTIQCQVDSQVTMMFWYRQQPGQSLTLIATANQGSEATYESGFVIDKFPISRPNLTFSTLTVSNMSPEDSSIYLCSAKGLRDEKLFFGSGTQLSVL.

J is TRBJ1-5 and V is TRBV6-6; unclear D gene. This CDR3 has 13 amino acids. Trimming took 2 bases from V and 7 from J, leaving 9 bases between them. The V gene's germline CDR1 is MNHNY and CDR2 SVGAGI (reference sequence). The CDR3 sequence is CASSYDTPQPQHF. The CDR3, as DNA: TGTGCCAGCAGTTACGACACCCCCCAGCCCCAGCATTTT.

This clonotype has ten or more counts. The chain joins TRBV14 to TRBJ2-1; D might be TRBD1 (6 bases). The length of the CDR3 is 14 residues. The germline CDR1 and CDR2 sequences are SGHDN and FVKESK. V was cut by 6 bases and J by 2 bases, with 11 bases left in between. CDR3 amino acids: CASSQGYPYNEQFF. CDR3 bases: TGTGCCAGCAGTCAGGGGTACCCCTACAATGAGCAGTTCTTC.

This clonotype was observed many times. This chain joins TRBV29-1 and TRBJ2-1, with D unclear. Trimming shortened V by 4 bases and J by 8 bases, and 6 bases separated the two germline ends. CDR3 length: 10 residues. Looked up from germline, CDR1 is SQVTM and CDR2 is ANQGSEA. The CDR3, as DNA: TGCAGCGTTGGGGCGGATGAGCAGTTCTTC. Translating gives CSVGADEQFF.

About this clonotype: This may arise from a read error, as a much more abundant clone is one base away. The gene calls are TRBV27 and TRBJ1-4; 7 positions agree with TRBD1. The CDR3 extends over 14 amino acids. V lost 3 bases to trimming and J lost 8 bases; unmatched junction nucleotides: 6. From germline, CDR1 is MNHEY and CDR2 SMNVEV (reference sequence). In DNA, the CDR3 is TGTGCCAGCAGTTTCACTCAGGGGGAAGAAAAACTGTTTTTT. Translated: CASSFTQGEEKLFF.

The J gene is TRBJ2-3, the V gene TRBV28, with no clear D. Trimming took off 3 bases at V and 2 bases at J, with 30 bases between the two ends. CDR1 and CDR2 from the germline V gene are MDHEN and SYDVKM. The CDR3 loop spans 21 amino acids. The CDR3 region has the DNA TGTGCCAGCAGTTTTGATTGGCCATCCGACGACCGAAGCCTTGACACAGATACGCAGTATTTT. This codes for CASSFDWPSDDRSLDTDTQYF.

This clonotype was observed many times. V usage is TRBV29-1 and J usage is TRBJ2-7; 7 nucleotides align to TRBD1. This CDR3 has 12 residues. Losses at the gene ends were 4 bases for V and 7 bases for J; bases not matched to a gene: 7. Germline V gene data show CDR1 as SQVTM and CDR2 as ANQGSEA. Here the CDR3 reads CSVGQGVREQYF. CDR3 DNA: TGCAGCGTTGGGCAGGGGGTGCGTGAGCAGTACTTC.

The chain is built from TRBV28 and TRBJ2-1; 7 bases map to TRBD2. The CDR3 contains 15 residues. Germline CDR1 reads MDHEN; CDR2 reads SYDVKM. The junction had 7 bases not matched to a gene; V was cut back by 3 bases and J by 5 bases. The CDR3 DNA follows: TGTGCCAGCAGTTTCTTGCCTAGCGGAGACAATGAGCAGTTCTTC. Translation: CASSFLPSGDNEQFF.

This clonotype was observed at least ten times. The chain joins TRBV27 to TRBJ1-6, with D perhaps matching TRBD1 (5 bases). With 5 bases removed from V and 9 bases from J, the gap between germline ends came to 11 bases. The CDR3 contains 13 residues. Germline CDR1 MNHEY, CDR2 SMNVEV (reference sequence). The CDR3 protein is CASSPTQGSPLHF. The CDR3 coding sequence is TGTGCCAGCAGTCCCACCCAGGGTTCACCCCTCCACTTT.

Many counts were recorded for this clonotype. The chain has TRBV29-1 and TRBJ2-3, with no clear D. CDR3 length: 13 amino acids. Per the germline V gene, CDR1 is SQVTM and CDR2 is ANQGSEA. Trimming took off 5 bases at V and 0 bases at J, with 9 bases between the two ends. CDR3 in amino acids: CSVPLDSTDTQYF. In DNA form, the CDR3 reads TGCAGCGTTCCTTTAGACAGCACAGATACGCAGTATTTT.

This clonotype has a count of ten or more. The chain recombines TRBV18 with TRBJ1-5; 8 nucleotides align to TRBD1. The V segment lost 3 bases and the J segment 7 bases; nucleotides outside the gene matches: 5. Germline CDR1 and CDR2: KGHSH and LQKENI. This CDR3 region has 14 residues. This chain's CDR3 is CASSPTGGGQPQHF. The CDR3 region has the DNA TGTGCCAGCTCACCCACAGGGGGAGGGCAGCCCCAGCATTTT.

This clonotype was seen many times. This chain uses TRBV6-2 or TRBV6-3 with TRBJ1-5; D is perhaps TRBD1 (5 bases). The V gene lost 5 bases and the J gene lost 3 bases, with 14 bases spanning the gap. CDR3 length: 15 residues. Germline values: CDR1 MNHEY, CDR2 SVGEGT. This chain's CDR3 is CASSPVGRLNQPQHF. CDR3 DNA sequence: TGTGCCAGCAGTCCAGTGGGGCGACTCAATCAGCCCCAGCATTTT.